This T cell receptor (beta chain) was found in a study of T cells after yellow fever vaccination. In its sample, this clonotype was seen a few times. The CDR3 is made up of 14 amino acids. The germline V gene encodes CDR1 SEHNR and CDR2 FQNEAQ (reference sequence). Unmatched junction bases numbered 7, after V lost 1 base and J lost 8 bases. TCRdb passed the 5' RACE reads through MiXCR, listing each CDR3 protein once. The repertoire consists of 500,000 to 650,000 distinct CDR3 sequences, with 9% to 15% occurring once and the leading ten covering around 14%. Here the sequenced sample was PBMCs, taken on the day of the yellow fever booster vaccination. The TCR was taken from a man younger than 45 who received the YFV17D yellow fever vaccine. V and J are TRBV7-9 and TRBJ1-2; TRBD1 aligns across 7 bases. The CDR3 bases are TGTGCCAGCAGCTTAGGAGGGGGCGGAGAAGGCTACACCTTC. Amino acids: CASSLGGGGEGYTF.